A selection of T cell receptor beta chains follows, all from one sample in a study of blood T cell repertoires in COVID-19. The method was immunoSEQ multiplex PCR; TCRdb's version includes in-frame clones alone and lacks a portion of them. The sample records approximately 220,000 clones, 84% being singletons. Sequenced: peripheral blood. These receptors were collected from a woman aged 60 to 75 who had recovered from COVID-19. Each CDR3 is given with its conserved first and last residue. Each record gives: J gene, V gene, CDR3 protein.

TRBJ2-6	TRBV19	CASSTPRVSGANVLTF
TRBJ2-7	TRBV7-6	CASSEGQSYEQYF
TRBJ1-5	TRBV12-3/TRBV12-4	CASFKQGPQPQHF
TRBJ2-2	TRBV30	CAWSRGGYTGELFF
TRBJ1-2	TRBV19	CASSKGRGWVNYGYTF
TRBJ1-2	TRBV14	CASSQEGSYYGYTF
TRBJ2-1	TRBV4-2	CASSQRPGLDRNNEQFF
TRBJ2-7	TRBV5-6	CASSWFITGLTYEQYF
TRBJ2-3	TRBV4-2	CASSQSEADTQYF
TRBJ2-7	TRBV7-9	CASSLSALAYEQYF
TRBJ1-5	TRBV29-1	CSVGTGGDQPQHF
TRBJ1-2	TRBV9	CASSPSLTDNYGYTF
TRBJ2-5	TRBV5-1	CASRKEGQSQETQYF
TRBJ2-7	TRBV2	CASRVLAGGAYEQYF
TRBJ1-2	TRBV4-3	CASSQDLKQNVNYGYTF
TRBJ1-1	TRBV5-1	CASSLGQGGALNTEAFF
TRBJ1-2	TRBV3-1/TRBV3-2	CASSRRGFNYGYTF
TRBJ1-4	TRBV10-3	CAISESGLVNEKLFF
TRBJ1-2	TRBV12-3/TRBV12-4	CASSLRQTYGYTF
TRBJ1-1	TRBV7-7	CASNPPTAADTEAFF
TRBJ1-1	TRBV29-1	CSVDNRGGTEAFF
TRBJ2-5	TRBV19	CASSMGGGETQYF
TRBJ1-6	TRBV4-2	CASSQETRLTWSPLHF
TRBJ2-2	TRBV27	CASSPFDTGELFF
TRBJ2-3	TRBV2	CASSRDSYTDTQYF
TRBJ1-2	TRBV3-1/TRBV3-2	CASSQGQGYRGYTF